The subject of this entry is one T cell receptor (beta chain). What antigen it recognizes has not been identified. Qualities for individual bases were not recorded, and no much larger clone is one base off. These data originate in a study of blood T cell repertoires in COVID-19 (dated by TCRdb to 2020 to 2022). Turning to the overall study: Collaborator samples came from the United States, Italy and Spain and covered acute and convalescent phases of COVID-19. The prospective study material was composed of cDNA or gDNA derived from T cells, B-cell-depleted T cells, or PBMCs. Subjects who had been exposed to COVID-19, were actively infected with it, or had recovered from it provided the deeply sampled blood TCRbeta repertoires that made up the dataset. The repertoires were released in a freely available public database intended as a resource for research on the immune response to SARS-CoV-2. The samples were drawn from two sources: the first 160 participants of the ongoing ImmuneRACE study, and about 1,300 subjects contributed by 6 global collaborators. A de-identified subject ID, COVID-19 status, age in years and sex were almost always included in the sample metadata. Where HLA class I and class II types were available, the types were taken from metadata supplied by the sample provider, not from assay-based typing. Overall study results and their limits: Clinical and demographic metadata were provided uncurated, with the amount varying by source and participant.

The immunoSEQ Assay, a bias-controlled multiplex PCR, was used to amplify TCRbeta CDR3 regions from genomic DNA. In the authors' own workflow: Nucleated cell counts per sample were estimated from amplification of reference gene primers within the assay. To quantify the absolute abundance of each unique TCRbeta CDR3 rearrangement, sequence reads were collapsed and filtered. For each sample, productive Simpson clonality was calculated by taking the square root of Simpson's diversity index across productive rearrangements. In TCRdb, the immuneACCESS table is reduced to in-frame sequences with V and J assigned. These tables do not hold every clone; where another copy was compared, an unresolved V gene accounts for under half, and the others remain unexplained. The V and J calls and the clone size are those of that table, but D and trimming were determined from the DNA. The sample yields some 160,000 clones; about 80% were counted once. The ten most abundant clones make up more than 1.5% of the sample.

The CDR3 runs 13 amino acids, cysteine and phenylalanine included. Left in the record is the CDR3 DNA by itself, 39 bases read in frame from the first base. The germline V gene gives CDR1 as SGHRS and CDR2 as YFSETQ. Germline trimming: 1 base from V, 6 bases from J; junction bases outside gene matches: 4. Each collaborating institution followed its own protocols to collect whole blood in K2EDTA tubes. For TCRbeta analysis, collaborators shipped samples as frozen whole blood, isolated PBMCs, or DNA extracted from either of those sample types. The receptor chain draws on TRBV5-1 and TRBJ2-7; TRBD1 matches 7 bases in the middle. Sequenced material: peripheral blood. The clonotype originates from a human donor in a cohort sampled during active COVID-19. The CDR3 here reads CASSLTGDREQYF. The bases read TGCGCCAGCAGCTTGACAGGGGACCGCGAGCAGTACTTC.